The next 7 T cell receptor beta chains were all read from a single sample in a study of CD8 T cells in ankylosing spondylitis. In TCRdb, the 5' RACE reads were re-called with MiXCR into one record per CDR3 protein. The sample holds around 150,000 distinct CDR3 sequences, around 10% seen once. Sample: blood, either unsorted or a sorted T cell fraction (not recorded which). All receptors derive from a male donor with ankylosing spondylitis or in good health (not recorded which).

There are many counts of this clonotype. DNA for the CDR3: TGTGCCAGCATCGGCCTGGACCGGGGGGGCGGCAATCAGCCCCAGCATTTT. The encoded protein is CASIGLDRGGGNQPQHF. The V gene is TRBV6-1, the J gene TRBJ1-5, with D perhaps TRBD1 (6 bases). The CDR3 has 17 residues. Trimming removed 7 bases from V and 2 bases from J, with 21 bases in between. In germline, CDR1 is MNHNS, CDR2 SASEGT.

The J gene is TRBJ2-1, the V gene TRBV2; TRBD2 matches 8 bases. The junction had 2 bases not matched to a gene; V was cut back by 11 bases and J by 5 bases. Germline V gene lookup returns CDR1 SNHLY and CDR2 FYNNEI. The CDR3 runs 11 residues. The CDR3 sequence is CALLADNEQFF. CDR3 bases: TGTGCCTTACTAGCGGACAATGAGCAGTTCTTC.

This clonotype was seen at least ten times. V and J are TRBV20-1 and TRBJ1-2; 8 bases match TRBD1. This CDR3 has 14 amino acids. Germline V lookup: CDR1 DFQATT, CDR2 SNEGSKA (reference sequence). Germline trimming cut 5 bases from V and 6 bases from J; bases unmatched to any gene: 11. CDR3 region: CSALGQGSYDGYTF. The CDR3 DNA reads as TGCAGTGCTCTCGGACAGGGCAGTTATGATGGCTACACCTTC.

This clonotype was seen many times. This chain joins TRBV5-1 and TRBJ1-2; 11 bases agree with TRBD1. The J segment lost 4 bases and the V segment lost 5 bases, leaving 7 bases of the junction unmatched. This CDR3 has 15 residues. The V gene's germline CDR1 is SGHRS and CDR2 YFSETQ. CDR3 nucleotide sequence: TGCGCCAGCAGTTACTCCGGGACAGGGGGCTATGGCTACACCTTC. Its protein product is CASSYSGTGGYGYTF.

This clonotype was detected many times. The rearrangement joins TRBV5-1 to TRBJ2-1; D is perhaps TRBD1 (6 bases). Deletions cut 2 bases from V and 0 bases from J, with 9 bases between. CDR1 is SGHRS and CDR2 is YFSETQ in the germline V gene. The CDR3 has 15 amino acids. The CDR3 nucleotides read TGCGCCAGCAGCTTCGAAGGGGGCTCCTACAATGAGCAGTTCTTC. Its protein is CASSFEGGSYNEQFF. Together with reference TRBV5-1 and TRBJ2-1, the CDR3 gives the full variable domain: KAGVTQTPRYLIKTRGQQVTLSCSPISGHRSVSWYQQTPGQGLQFLFEYFSETQRNKGNFPGRFSGRQFSNSRSEMNVSTLELGDSALYLCASSFEGGSYNEQFFGPGTRLTVL.

About this clonotype: Mismatch with germline at one junction end may stem from a read error. CDR3 amino acids: CSVRGQGIAKNIQYF. CDR3 DNA: TGCAGTGTTAGAGGCCAGGGGATAGCCAAAAACATTCAGTACTTC. The chain couples TRBV20-1 to TRBJ2-4, with D perhaps matching TRBD1 (6 bases). The CDR3 runs to 15 residues. The germline CDR1 and CDR2 sequences are DFQATT and SNEGSKA (reference sequence).

This clonotype was seen at least ten times. The genes are TRBV5-1 and TRBJ2-1; 7 bases are a match to TRBD2. The germline V gene has CDR1 SGHRS and CDR2 YFSETQ. This CDR3 region has 13 residues. J was trimmed by 6 bases and V by 4 bases; bases with no gene match: 4. Written as DNA, the CDR3 is TGCGCCAGCAGCCTAACTAGCGCCAATGAGCAGTTCTTC. It encodes CASSLTSANEQFF.